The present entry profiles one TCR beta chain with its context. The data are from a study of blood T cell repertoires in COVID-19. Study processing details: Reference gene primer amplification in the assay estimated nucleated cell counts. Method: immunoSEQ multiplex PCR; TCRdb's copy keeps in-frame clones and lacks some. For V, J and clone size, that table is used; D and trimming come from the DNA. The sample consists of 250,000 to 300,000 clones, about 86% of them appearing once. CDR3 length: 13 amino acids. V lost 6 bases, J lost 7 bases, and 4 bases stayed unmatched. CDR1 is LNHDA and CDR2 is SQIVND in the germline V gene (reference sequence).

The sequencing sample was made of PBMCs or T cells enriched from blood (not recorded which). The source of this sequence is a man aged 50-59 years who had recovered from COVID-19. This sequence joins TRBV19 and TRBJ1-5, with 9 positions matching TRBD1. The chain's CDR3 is CASRGQGGQPQHF. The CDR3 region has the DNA TGTGCCAGTAGGGGACAGGGCGGGCAGCCCCAGCATTTT.